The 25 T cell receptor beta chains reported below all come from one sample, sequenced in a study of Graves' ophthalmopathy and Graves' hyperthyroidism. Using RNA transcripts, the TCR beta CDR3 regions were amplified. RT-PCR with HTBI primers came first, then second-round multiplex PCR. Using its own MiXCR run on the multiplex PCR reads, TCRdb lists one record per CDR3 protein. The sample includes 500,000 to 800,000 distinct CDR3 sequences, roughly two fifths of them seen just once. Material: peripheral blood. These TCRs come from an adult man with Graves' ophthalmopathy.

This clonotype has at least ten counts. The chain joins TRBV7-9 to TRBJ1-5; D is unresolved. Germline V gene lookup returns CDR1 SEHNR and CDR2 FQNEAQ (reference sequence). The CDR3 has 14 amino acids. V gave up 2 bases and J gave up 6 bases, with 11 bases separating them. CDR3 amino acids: CASSLSTPPQPQHF. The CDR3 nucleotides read TGTGCCAGCAGCTTATCCACACCTCCTCAGCCCCAGCATTTT.

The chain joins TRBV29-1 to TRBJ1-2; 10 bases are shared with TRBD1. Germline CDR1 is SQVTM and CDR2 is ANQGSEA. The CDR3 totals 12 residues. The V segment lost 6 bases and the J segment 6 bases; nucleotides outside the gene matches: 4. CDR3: CSVDRGRDGYTF. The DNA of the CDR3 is TGCAGCGTAGACAGGGGGCGGGATGGCTACACCTTC.

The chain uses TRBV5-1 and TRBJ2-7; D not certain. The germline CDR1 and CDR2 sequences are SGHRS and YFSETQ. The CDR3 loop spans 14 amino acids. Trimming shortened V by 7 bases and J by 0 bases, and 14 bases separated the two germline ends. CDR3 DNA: TGCGCCAGCTCCGGCCTACGAAGCTCCTACGAGCAGTACTTC. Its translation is CASSGLRSSYEQYF.

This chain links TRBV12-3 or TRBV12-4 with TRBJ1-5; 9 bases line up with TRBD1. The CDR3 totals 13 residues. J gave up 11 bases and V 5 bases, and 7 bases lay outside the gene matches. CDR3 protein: CASSRQGVETQHF. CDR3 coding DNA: TGTGCCAGCAGTCGACAGGGGGTCGAGACCCAGCATTTT.

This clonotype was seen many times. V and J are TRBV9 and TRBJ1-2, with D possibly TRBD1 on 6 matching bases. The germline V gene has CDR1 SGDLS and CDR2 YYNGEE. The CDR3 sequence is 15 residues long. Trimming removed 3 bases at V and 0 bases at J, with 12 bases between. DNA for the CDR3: TGTGCCAGCAGCGAGAGGGGGGAACCTAACTATGGCTACACCTTC. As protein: CASSERGEPNYGYTF.

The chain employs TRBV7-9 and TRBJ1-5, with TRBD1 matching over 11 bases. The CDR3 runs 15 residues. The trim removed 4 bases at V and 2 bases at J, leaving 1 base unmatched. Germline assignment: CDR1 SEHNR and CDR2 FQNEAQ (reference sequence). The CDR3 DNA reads TGTGCCAGCAGCTGGACAGGGGGCGGCAATCAGCCCCAGCATTTT. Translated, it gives CASSWTGGGNQPQHF.

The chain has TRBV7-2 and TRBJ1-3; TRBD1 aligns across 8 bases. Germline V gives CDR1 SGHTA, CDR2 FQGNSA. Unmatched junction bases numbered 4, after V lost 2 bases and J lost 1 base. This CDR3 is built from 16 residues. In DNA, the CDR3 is TGTGCCAGCAGCTTACGTCAGGGGGCATCTGGAAACACCATATATTTT. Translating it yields CASSLRQGASGNTIYF.

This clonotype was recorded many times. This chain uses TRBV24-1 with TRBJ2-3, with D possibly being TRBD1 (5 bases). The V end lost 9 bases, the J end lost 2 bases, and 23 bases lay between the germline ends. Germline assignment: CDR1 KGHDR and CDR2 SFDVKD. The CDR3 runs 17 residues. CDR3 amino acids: CATARAGAGSVTDTQYF. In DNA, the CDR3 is TGTGCCACCGCAAGGGCTGGGGCTGGTTCCGTCACAGATACGCAGTATTTT.

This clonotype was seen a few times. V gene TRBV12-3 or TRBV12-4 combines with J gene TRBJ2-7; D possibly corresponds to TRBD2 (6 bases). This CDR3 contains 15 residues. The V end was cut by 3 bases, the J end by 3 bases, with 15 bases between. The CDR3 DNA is TGTGCCAGCAGTTTTCACCGGGCAGCGGGCTACGAGCAGTACTTC. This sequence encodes CASSFHRAAGYEQYF.

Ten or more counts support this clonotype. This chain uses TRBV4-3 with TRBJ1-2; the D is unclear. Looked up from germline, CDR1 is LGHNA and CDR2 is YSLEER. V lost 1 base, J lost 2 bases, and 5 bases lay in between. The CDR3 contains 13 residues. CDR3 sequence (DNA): TGCGCCAGCAGCCAAGCGGACAACTATGGCTACACCTTC. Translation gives CASSQADNYGYTF.

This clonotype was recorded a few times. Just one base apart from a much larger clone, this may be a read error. The DNA of the CDR3 is TGTGCCACCGGGGACACTGGAGGTCAGCAGTACTTC. It is translated as CATGDTGGQQYF. This sequence joins TRBV10-3 and TRBJ2-7; tentative D call: TRBD1 (6 bases). Trimming took off 10 bases at V and 8 bases at J, with 18 bases between the two ends. The CDR3 has 12 amino acids. Germline assignment: CDR1 ENHRY and CDR2 SYGVKD.

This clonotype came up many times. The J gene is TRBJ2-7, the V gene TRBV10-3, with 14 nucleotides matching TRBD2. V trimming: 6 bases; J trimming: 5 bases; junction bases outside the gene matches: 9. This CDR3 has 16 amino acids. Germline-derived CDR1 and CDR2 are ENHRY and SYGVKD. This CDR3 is CAISPGTSGSGHEQYF. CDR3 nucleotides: TGTGCCATCAGCCCGGGGACTAGCGGGAGTGGCCACGAGCAGTACTTC.

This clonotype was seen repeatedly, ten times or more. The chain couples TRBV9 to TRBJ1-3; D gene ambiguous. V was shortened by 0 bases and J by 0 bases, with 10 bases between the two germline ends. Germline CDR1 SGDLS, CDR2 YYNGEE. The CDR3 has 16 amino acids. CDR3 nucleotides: TGTGCCAGCAGCGTAGGGAGGACGGCCTCTGGAAACACCATATATTTT. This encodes CASSVGRTASGNTIYF.

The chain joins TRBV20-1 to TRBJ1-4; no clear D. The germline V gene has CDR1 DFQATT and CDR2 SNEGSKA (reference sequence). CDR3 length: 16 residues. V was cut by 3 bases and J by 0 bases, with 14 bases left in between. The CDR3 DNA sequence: TGCAGTGCTAGGACGGCCGCTTTTGCAACTAATGAAAAACTGTTTTTT. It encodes CSARTAAFATNEKLFF.

The CDR3 DNA sequence: TGTGCCAGCAGCCACCGCGGGATCGGGGAGACCCAGTACTTC. Translated: CASSHRGIGETQYF. The chain has TRBV24-1 and TRBJ2-5, with D possibly TRBD2 on 6 matching bases. Trimming left V 11 bases short and J 5 bases short, with 20 bases between. The CDR3 runs 14 residues. Germline assignment: CDR1 KGHDR and CDR2 SFDVKD.

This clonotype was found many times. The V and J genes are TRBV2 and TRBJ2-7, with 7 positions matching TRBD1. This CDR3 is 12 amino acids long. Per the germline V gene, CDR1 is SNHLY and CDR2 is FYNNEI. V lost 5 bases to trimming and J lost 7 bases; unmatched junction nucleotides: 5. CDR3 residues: CASSTGVEEQYF. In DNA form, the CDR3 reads TGTGCCAGCAGTACAGGGGTTGAGGAGCAGTACTTC.

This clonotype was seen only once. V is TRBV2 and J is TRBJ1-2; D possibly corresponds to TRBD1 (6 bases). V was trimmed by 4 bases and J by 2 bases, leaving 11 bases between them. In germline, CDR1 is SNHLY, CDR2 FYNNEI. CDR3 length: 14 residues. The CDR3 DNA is TGTGCCAGCAGTGGGACAGTAGGGAACTATGGCTACACCTTC. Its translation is CASSGTVGNYGYTF.

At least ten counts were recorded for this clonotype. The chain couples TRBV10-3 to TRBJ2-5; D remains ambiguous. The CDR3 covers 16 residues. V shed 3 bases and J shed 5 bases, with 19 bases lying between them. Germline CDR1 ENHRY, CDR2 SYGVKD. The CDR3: CAISDFPALGEETQYF. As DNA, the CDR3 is TGTGCCATCAGTGACTTCCCCGCCCTGGGTGAGGAGACCCAGTACTTC.

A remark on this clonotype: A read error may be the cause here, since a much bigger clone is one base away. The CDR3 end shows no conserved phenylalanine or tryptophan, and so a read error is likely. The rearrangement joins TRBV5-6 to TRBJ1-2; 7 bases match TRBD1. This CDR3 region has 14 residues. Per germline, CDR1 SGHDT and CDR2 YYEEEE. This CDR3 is CASSPRTGFYGYTL. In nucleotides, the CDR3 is TGCGCCAGCAGCCCTCGGACAGGTTTTTATGGCTACACCCTC.

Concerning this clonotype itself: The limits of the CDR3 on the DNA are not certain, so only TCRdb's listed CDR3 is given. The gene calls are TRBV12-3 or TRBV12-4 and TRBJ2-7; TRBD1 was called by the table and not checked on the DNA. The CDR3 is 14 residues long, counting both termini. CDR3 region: CASSFGAGQEKQYF.

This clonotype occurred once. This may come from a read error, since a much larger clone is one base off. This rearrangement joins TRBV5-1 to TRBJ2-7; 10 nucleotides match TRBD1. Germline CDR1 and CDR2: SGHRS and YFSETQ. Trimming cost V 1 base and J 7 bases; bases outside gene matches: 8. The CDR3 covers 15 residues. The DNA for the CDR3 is TGCGCCAGCAGCTTGTCGGGACAGGGGCTTTTGGAGCAGTACTTC. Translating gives CASSLSGQGLLEQYF.

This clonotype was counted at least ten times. In DNA, the CDR3 is TGTGCCAGCAGCTTAGAGTACAAATCGAACACTGAAGCTTTCTTT. Protein sequence: CASSLEYKSNTEAFF. The rearrangement links TRBV7-8 to TRBJ1-1; D ambiguous. Trimming removed 1 base from V and 1 base from J, with 10 bases in between. Germline V gene data show CDR1 as SGHVS and CDR2 as FQNEAQ. This CDR3 is built from 15 residues.

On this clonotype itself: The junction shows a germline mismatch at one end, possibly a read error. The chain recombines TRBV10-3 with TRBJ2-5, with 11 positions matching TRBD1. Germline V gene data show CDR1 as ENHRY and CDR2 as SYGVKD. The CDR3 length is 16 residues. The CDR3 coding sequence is TGTGCCAGCAGTATCGCCGGGACAGGGGGAGAAGAGACCCAGTACTTC. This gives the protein CASSIAGTGGEETQYF.

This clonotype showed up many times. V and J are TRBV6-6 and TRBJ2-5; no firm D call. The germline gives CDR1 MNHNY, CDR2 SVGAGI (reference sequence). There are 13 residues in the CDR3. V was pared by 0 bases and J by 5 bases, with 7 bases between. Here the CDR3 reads CASSYSSHETQYF. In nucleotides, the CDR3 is TGTGCCAGCAGTTACTCTAGTCACGAGACCCAGTACTTC.

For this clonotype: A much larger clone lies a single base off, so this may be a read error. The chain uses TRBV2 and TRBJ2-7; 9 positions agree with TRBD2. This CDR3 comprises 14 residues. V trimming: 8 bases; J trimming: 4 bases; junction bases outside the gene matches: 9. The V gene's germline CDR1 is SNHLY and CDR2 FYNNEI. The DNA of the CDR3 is TGTGCCAGCGGTGGGGCTAGCGGGAAATACGAGCAGTACTTC. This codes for CASGGASGKYEQYF.